This TCR beta chain was sequenced during a study of blood T cell repertoires in COVID-19. Study at large: Specimens from acute and convalescent COVID-19 originated in the United States, Italy and Spain. The analysed material was cDNA or gDNA that came from T cells, B-cell-depleted T cells, or PBMCs.

Authors' processing steps: Estimates of nucleated cell counts were drawn from the amplification of reference gene primers. Here immunoSEQ multiplex PCR was the method, and the copy in TCRdb shows in-frame clones only, minus some. V, J and clone size were drawn from that table, and D and trimming were deduced from the DNA. Of 470,000 or so clones detected, 75% to 90% appear once; the ten largest clones hold approximately 3.4%. CDR3 length: 15 residues. With V trimmed by 0 bases and J by 12 bases, 9 bases remained unmatched. Germline lookup yields CDR1 SGHVS and CDR2 FQNEAQ. The V gene is TRBV7-8, the J gene TRBJ2-1, with 9 nucleotides matching TRBD2. The sequencing input was peripheral blood. The sequence was collected from a human donor in a cohort sampled during active COVID-19. The CDR3 nucleotides are TGTGCCAGCAGCTTAGCCCTAGCGGGGCCTACTGTGCAGTTCTTC. Translation gives CASSLALAGPTVQFF.